This T cell receptor beta chain was obtained from a study of T cells in Graves' hyperthyroidism and ophthalmopathy. Turning to the study itself: Staff took peripheral blood when the initial diagnosis was made, before any treatment began.

After removal of 2 bases from V and 5 bases from J, the junction contained 4 bases not matched to a gene. The CDR3 sequence is 15 residues long. The V gene's germline CDR1 is KGHSH and CDR2 LQKENI. Authors of the study amplified TCR beta CDR3 regions from RNA transcripts. HTBI primers were the set used in a first-round RT-PCR of the TCR CDR3. TCRdb re-called the multiplex PCR reads through MiXCR, storing one row per CDR3 protein. The sample carries some 490,000 distinct CDR3 sequences, 22% recorded once. A few counts support this clonotype. Its antigen is undetermined. Clinical symptoms, serum thyroxine and TRAb, thyroid ultrasound and orbital computed tomography were used for the diagnoses. A roughly 9.3 ml volume of fresh peripheral blood provided the PBMCs. The study's findings and limits: Blood held most thyroid clonotypes expanded above 0.001 frequency.

V usage is TRBV18 and J usage is TRBJ1-1; TRBD1 aligns across 11 bases. The source material was blood. This clonotype originated in a woman in her seventies with Graves' ophthalmopathy. CDR3 sequence (DNA): TGTGCCAGCTCACCATCCGGGACAGGGGGAACTGAAGCTTTCTTT. It encodes CASSPSGTGGTEAFF.